The next 29 T cell receptor beta chains were all read from a single sample in a study of T-cell reconstitution after alpha-beta-depleted transplantation in children. Molecular barcoding with unique molecular identifiers was used for the TCRbeta library. TCRdb passed the PCR reads through MiXCR, listing each CDR3 protein once. The data hold hundreds of thousands of distinct CDR3 sequences, with 10% to 15% observed a single time. Sequencing used PBMCs, mostly from graft donor cells, obtained 360 days after TCRalphabeta/CD19-depleted stem cell transplant. These TCRs come from a male patient aged 10 to 17 who had a stem cell transplant for acute myeloid leukemia, so the T cells may come from the graft donor.

This clonotype appeared many times. The genes are TRBV12-3 or TRBV12-4 and TRBJ2-1; no reliable D call. The CDR3 is 10 residues long. Trimming took off 6 bases at V and 8 bases at J, with 5 bases between the two ends. CDR3: CASSPHEQFF. The CDR3 DNA reads TGTGCCAGCAGCCCCCATGAGCAGTTCTTC.

This clonotype was seen ten or more times. V gene TRBV7-6 combines with J gene TRBJ2-7; 8 bases match TRBD2. The V gene's germline CDR1 is SGHVS and CDR2 FNYEAQ. Trimming took 2 bases from V and 2 from J; bases not matched to a gene: 14. This CDR3 contains 18 residues. The CDR3 spells CASSLFRGASGRTYEQYF. CDR3 bases: TGTGCCAGCAGCTTATTTCGGGGGGCTAGCGGGCGGACCTACGAGCAGTACTTC.

The rearrangement links TRBV20-1 to TRBJ1-5, with a weak D call TRBD1 (6 bases). V was pared by 3 bases and J by 1 base, with 16 bases between. CDR3 size: 16 residues. Germline lookup yields CDR1 DFQATT and CDR2 SNEGSKA (reference sequence). In nucleotides, the CDR3 is TGCAGTGCTAGCCCTTGGGCGGGGGCGAGCAATCAGCCCCAGCATTTT. It is translated as CSASPWAGASNQPQHF.

This clonotype was counted many times. The chain is built from TRBV12-3 or TRBV12-4 and TRBJ2-3, with D unresolved. The CDR3 is 13 residues long. Trimming cost V 5 bases and J 3 bases, with 9 bases left between them. DNA for the CDR3: TGTGCCAGCAGTCCGGACGAAACAGATACGCAGTATTTT. Translating gives CASSPDETDTQYF.

This rearrangement joins TRBV20-1 to TRBJ2-5; D is possibly TRBD2 (6 bases). The CDR3 has 13 amino acids. CDR1 is DFQATT, CDR2 SNEGSKA, per germline (reference sequence). The V gene lost 5 bases and the J gene lost 5 bases, with 15 bases spanning the gap. The CDR3 region has the DNA TGCAGTGCTCCCGGGACTTCAAGGGAGACCCAGTACTTC. Protein: CSAPGTSRETQYF.

In its sample, this clonotype was seen many times. The rearrangement uses TRBV20-1 and TRBJ2-1, with TRBD2 identical over 11 bases. With V trimmed by 6 bases and J by 3 bases, 10 bases remained unmatched. Germline assignment: CDR1 DFQATT and CDR2 SNEGSKA (reference sequence). There are 16 residues in the CDR3. DNA of the CDR3: TGCAGTGCCACTCTATTAGCGGGAGGGGGCTACAATGAGCAGTTCTTC. It yields the protein CSATLLAGGGYNEQFF.

This clonotype was recorded at least ten times. The chain couples TRBV6-1 to TRBJ2-7; D possibly corresponds to TRBD2 (5 bases). CDR3 length: 16 residues. Germline CDR1 is MNHNS and CDR2 is SASEGT. The V end lost 4 bases, the J end lost 0 bases, and 16 bases lay between the germline ends. DNA for the CDR3: TGTGCCAGCAGTGTCCTCAGGACTGCAAGCTCCTACGAGCAGTACTTC. It yields the protein CASSVLRTASSYEQYF.

The CDR3 nucleotides read TGTGCCACCAGTGATTTGCTGGACTATTTCACCTACGAGCAGTACTTC. This encodes CATSDLLDYFTYEQYF. J is TRBJ2-7 and V is TRBV24-1; D possibly corresponds to TRBD2 (6 bases). With 0 bases removed from V and 2 bases from J, the gap between germline ends came to 13 bases. CDR1 and CDR2 from the germline V gene are KGHDR and SFDVKD. The CDR3 is 16 residues long.

This clonotype turned up a few times. This sequence joins TRBV20-1 and TRBJ2-7; possibly TRBD1 or TRBD2 for D (5 bases each). V lost 0 bases, J lost 0 bases, and 12 bases lay in between. Germline CDR1 is DFQATT and CDR2 is SNEGSKA (reference sequence). The CDR3 length is 15 residues. The CDR3 here is CSARDKRDASYEQYF. CDR3 coding DNA: TGCAGTGCTAGAGATAAACGGGACGCCTCCTACGAGCAGTACTTC.

This chain's CDR3 is CASSQPRLAGVTHEQYF. The CDR3, as DNA: TGTGCCAGCAGTCAGCCCCGACTAGCGGGAGTTACGCACGAGCAGTACTTC. This chain links TRBV28 with TRBJ2-7; 12 positions match TRBD2. Germline CDR1 reads MDHEN; CDR2 reads SYDVKM. The CDR3 is 17 residues long. V was clipped by 5 bases and J by 5 bases; unmatched bases: 13.

The sample holds a few counts of this clonotype. The chain couples TRBV6-6 to TRBJ2-1, with D possibly being TRBD1 or TRBD2 (5 bases each). V shed 8 bases and J shed 9 bases, with 14 bases lying between them. The CDR3 totals 12 residues. Germline V lookup: CDR1 MNHNY, CDR2 SVGAGI (reference sequence). Here the CDR3 DNA reads TGTGCCAGCCCCCCGGGTGGGGGTGAGCAGTTCTTC. Translating gives CASPPGGGEQFF.

The chain links TRBV29-1 to TRBJ2-1, with 12 bases identical to TRBD1. Germline CDR1 reads SQVTM; CDR2 reads ANQGSEA. V dropped 3 bases and J dropped 14; count of bases not matched to a gene: 20. The CDR3 length is 17 residues. CDR3 sequence: CSVDVGTGGLAGPVEFF. DNA for the CDR3: TGCAGCGTTGATGTTGGGACAGGGGGCCTAGCGGGACCCGTCGAGTTCTTC.

Many counts were recorded for this clonotype. V is TRBV9 and J is TRBJ2-1; no clear D. V was pared by 0 bases and J by 3 bases, with 7 bases between. The V gene's germline CDR1 is SGDLS and CDR2 YYNGEE. CDR3 length: 14 residues. The CDR3 sequence: CASSVVDHYNEQFF. CDR3 in DNA: TGTGCCAGCAGCGTAGTTGATCACTACAATGAGCAGTTCTTC.

This clonotype was seen at least ten times. The rearrangement joins TRBV6-2 or TRBV6-3 to TRBJ1-1, with 9 bases identical to TRBD1. Germline-derived CDR1 and CDR2 are MNHEY and SVGEGT. J gave up 0 bases and V 7 bases, and 6 bases lay outside the gene matches. This CDR3 spans 15 amino acids. The CDR3 spells CASKDRGPMNTEAFF. The CDR3 DNA follows: TGTGCCAGCAAGGACAGGGGACCTATGAACACTGAAGCTTTCTTT.

This clonotype came up a few times. The chain joins TRBV12-3 or TRBV12-4 to TRBJ1-5; TRBD1 is a possible D gene (6 bases). The CDR3 runs to 17 residues. The V gene lost 8 bases and the J gene lost 0 bases, with 20 bases spanning the gap. The CDR3 nucleotides read TGTGCCAGCCAGAATCGGGGGGCAGCTTATAGCAATCAGCCCCAGCATTTT. Translation gives CASQNRGAAYSNQPQHF.

The rearrangement links TRBV10-3 to TRBJ1-5; 10 bases are shared with TRBD1. J was trimmed by 7 bases and V by 10 bases; bases with no gene match: 7. Germline V gene sequence: CDR1 ENHRY, CDR2 SYGVKD. This CDR3 has 13 amino acids. The CDR3 spells CASSGTGVQPQHF. CDR3 nucleotides: TGTGCCAGCTCCGGGACAGGGGTCCAGCCCCAGCATTTT.

The chain recombines TRBV14 with TRBJ2-5; the D gene could be TRBD1 or TRBD2 (5 bases each). Trimming stripped 4 bases from V and 5 bases from J, with 20 bases between. The CDR3 covers 16 residues. Germline CDR1 SGHDN, CDR2 FVKESK. Here the CDR3 reads CASSRDRDPAWETQYF. The CDR3 DNA is TGTGCCAGCAGCCGAGACCGGGACCCAGCTTGGGAGACCCAGTACTTC.

There are a few counts of this clonotype. The chain recombines TRBV19 with TRBJ1-1, with a tentative D call TRBD1 (5 bases). This CDR3 is built from 15 residues. The V end lost 0 bases, the J end lost 5 bases, and 13 bases lay between the germline ends. The V gene's germline CDR1 is LNHDA and CDR2 SQIVND (reference sequence). The CDR3 sequence is CASSIDRERYTEAFF. The CDR3 region has the DNA TGTGCCAGTAGTATAGACAGGGAGAGATATACTGAAGCTTTCTTT. Filled out from reference TRBV19 and TRBJ1-1, the complete variable domain reads DGGITQSPKYLFRKEGQNVTLSCEQNLNHDAMYWYRQDPGQGLRLIYYSQIVNDFQKGDIAEGYSVSREKKESFPLTVTSAQKNPTAFYLCASSIDRERYTEAFFGQGTRLTVV.

There are many counts of this clonotype. J is TRBJ2-3 and V is TRBV29-1; the D gene is possibly TRBD2 (6 bases). The CDR3 runs to 16 residues. The germline V and J ends were trimmed by 6 bases and 0 bases, with 19 bases remaining between them. The germline gives CDR1 SQVTM, CDR2 ANQGSEA. The chain's CDR3 is CSVNGGVAESTDTQYF. The CDR3 DNA reads TGCAGCGTCAACGGTGGGGTAGCGGAAAGCACAGATACGCAGTATTTT.

The chain is built from TRBV20-1 and TRBJ2-1, with TRBD2 matching over 13 bases. Germline values: CDR1 DFQATT, CDR2 SNEGSKA (reference sequence). This CDR3 is 16 amino acids long. With V trimmed by 3 bases and J by 2 bases, 4 bases remained unmatched. The chain's CDR3 is CSARGGTSGTYNEQFF. DNA for the CDR3: TGCAGTGCTAGGGGAGGGACTAGCGGGACCTACAATGAGCAGTTCTTC.

The rearrangement links TRBV5-1 to TRBJ2-1; tentatively, D is TRBD1 (6 bases). The length of the CDR3 is 14 residues. V dropped 7 bases and J dropped 4 bases, with 15 bases sitting between them. From germline, CDR1 is SGHRS and CDR2 YFSETQ. This CDR3 reads CASGDTGKYNEQFF. In DNA, the CDR3 is TGCGCCAGCGGGGACACCGGGAAATACAATGAGCAGTTCTTC.

This clonotype was seen a handful of times. In DNA, the CDR3 is TGCGCCAGCAGCCAGGGGCGGGTTCCTTCCTACGAGCAGTACTTC. Translation gives CASSQGRVPSYEQYF. This chain links TRBV5-1 with TRBJ2-7; possibly TRBD1 for D (6 bases). Trimming pared 4 bases from V and 1 base from J, leaving 15 bases between. There are 15 residues in the CDR3. From germline, CDR1 is SGHRS and CDR2 YFSETQ.

This clonotype appeared many times. J is TRBJ2-6 and V is TRBV6-5; the D gene is possibly TRBD1 (5 bases). Germline CDR1 MNHEY, CDR2 SVGAGI. The CDR3 has 17 amino acids. Trimming cost V 1 base and J 2 bases, with 12 bases left between them. CDR3 in amino acids: CASSYWQGSPGANVLTF. CDR3 DNA sequence: TGTGCCAGCAGTTACTGGCAGGGTTCCCCTGGGGCCAACGTCCTGACTTTC.

This clonotype came up many times. The chain has TRBV5-1 and TRBJ1-1, with D hard to call. CDR1 is SGHRS, CDR2 YFSETQ, per germline. The CDR3 loop spans 13 amino acids. With 6 bases removed from V and 0 bases from J, the gap between germline ends came to 9 bases. The chain's CDR3 is CASMWGMNTEAFF. The CDR3 DNA is TGCGCCAGCATGTGGGGAATGAACACTGAAGCTTTCTTT.

CDR3 protein: CASSQAEPGLADNEQFF. DNA of the CDR3: TGTGCCAGCAGCCAAGCAGAACCGGGACTAGCGGACAATGAGCAGTTCTTC. This chain uses TRBV14 with TRBJ2-1; 11 positions agree with TRBD2. Germline CDR1 reads SGHDN; CDR2 reads FVKESK. V gave up 1 base and J gave up 5 bases; unmatched junction bases: 7. The CDR3 is made up of 17 amino acids.

The V and J genes are TRBV5-6 and TRBJ2-1; 10 positions agree with TRBD2. The germline gives CDR1 SGHDT, CDR2 YYEEEE. After removal of 1 base from V and 7 bases from J, the junction contained 17 bases not matched to a gene. The CDR3 is 19 residues long. The CDR3 protein is CASSLPPGLAHLRGNEQFF. DNA for the CDR3: TGTGCCAGCAGCTTGCCACCGGGACTAGCGCACTTAAGGGGAAATGAGCAGTTCTTC. Supplemented by reference TRBV5-6 and TRBJ2-1, the full variable domain reads DAGVTQSPTHLIKTRGQQVTLRCSPKSGHDTVSWYQQALGQGPQFIFQYYEEEERQRGNFPDRFSGHQFPNYSSELNVNALLLGDSALYLCASSLPPGLAHLRGNEQFFGPGTRLTVL.

This clonotype was seen more than once but under ten times. This chain joins TRBV6-2 or TRBV6-3 and TRBJ2-2, with TRBD1 identical over 8 bases. CDR3 length equals 15 residues. V lost 2 bases and J lost 7; bases outside the gene matches: 6. The germline CDR1 and CDR2 sequences are MNHEY and SVGEGT. The CDR3 region is CASSYIRQGFGELFF. The CDR3 region has the DNA TGTGCCAGCAGTTACATTCGACAGGGGTTCGGGGAGCTGTTTTTT.

The sample holds many counts of this clonotype. V gene TRBV20-1 combines with J gene TRBJ2-3; D call uncertain. CDR1 and CDR2 (germline): DFQATT, SNEGSKA (reference sequence). Trimming pared 3 bases from V and 2 bases from J, leaving 9 bases between. The CDR3 consists of 13 residues. In DNA, the CDR3 is TGCAGTGCTAGCGAAGTATACACAGATACGCAGTATTTT. Its protein is CSASEVYTDTQYF.

The rearrangement uses TRBV15 and TRBJ2-7; TRBD2 might be the D (6 bases). Germline CDR1 and CDR2: LNHNV and YYDKDF (reference sequence). V shed 1 base and J shed 7 bases, with 11 bases lying between them. The CDR3 length is 13 residues. CDR3 nucleotide sequence: TGTGCCACCAGCAGAGCGGGAGCTGTTGAGCAGTACTTC. This sequence encodes CATSRAGAVEQYF.